This record concerns one TCR beta chain sequence. These data originate in a study of blood T cell repertoires in COVID-19. The wider study: Nucleic acid was either cDNA or gDNA, and it came from T cells, B-cell-depleted T cells, or PBMCs.

TCRdb's copy holds only in-frame clones and misses some; the assay was immunoSEQ multiplex PCR. This sample has tens of thousands of clones, with approximately 90% found just once. The sample taken for sequencing was peripheral blood. The source of this sequence is an elderly man with acute or convalescent COVID-19.

The CDR3 here is CASRQGLGKLFF. The CDR3 DNA sequence: TGTGCCAGCAGACAGGGGTTGGGAAAACTGTTTTTT. This sequence joins TRBV12-3 or TRBV12-4 and TRBJ1-4, with 7 positions matching TRBD1. Trimming took 6 bases from V and 10 from J; bases not matched to a gene: 5. The CDR3 sequence is 12 residues long.